This T cell receptor beta chain appears in the sequencing data of a study of OX40 agonist ivuxolimab in advanced cancers. About the research overall: Patients treated during dose escalation were battling hepatocellular carcinoma, melanoma, renal cell or head and neck cancer.

Here immunoSEQ multiplex PCR was the method, and the copy in TCRdb shows in-frame clones only, minus some. The sample has some 58,000 clones, 87% seen once. The CDR3 consists of 12 residues. The germline V gene encodes CDR1 SGHNT and CDR2 YYREEE (reference sequence). The V end lost 0 bases, the J end lost 5 bases, and 5 bases lay between the germline ends. The sample consisted of CD4+ or CD8+ T cells sorted from blood, taken in a trial of the OX40 agonist ivuxolimab. This chain joins TRBV5-4 and TRBJ2-5; D gene unclear. The TCR originated in an adult with an advanced solid tumor such as melanoma, head and neck, liver or kidney cancer. CDR3 sequence: CASSLAPETQYF. In nucleotides, the CDR3 is TGTGCCAGCAGCTTGGCTCCGGAGACCCAGTACTTC. The complete variable domain, with remaining parts taken from reference TRBV5-4 and TRBJ2-5, reads ETGVTQSPTHLIKTRGQQVTLRCSSQSGHNTVSWYQQALGQGPQFIFQYYREEENGRGNFPPRFSGLQFPNYSSELNVNALELDDSALYLCASSLAPETQYFGPGTRLLVL.